The 30 T cell receptor beta chains reported below all come from one sample, sequenced in a study of T cell responses to AZD1222 COVID-19 vaccine. Only in-frame clones appear in the TCRdb table, and some are missing; sequencing was by immunoSEQ multiplex PCR. The profile shows 100,000 or so clones, 84% of them singletons. This material consisted of peripheral blood, taken on day 0 of AZD1222 vaccination. These receptors came from an adult in good health.

CDR3 nucleotide sequence: TGCGCCAGCAGCCAAGATAATCCGGGTCAGCCCCAGCATTTT. Translation: CASSQDNPGQPQHF. V usage is TRBV4-1 and J usage is TRBJ1-5; D uncertain. Per the germline V gene, CDR1 is MGHRA and CDR2 is YSYEKL. This CDR3 is built from 14 residues. V lost 0 bases to trimming and J lost 6 bases, with 9 bases between them.

This clone was counted a single time. J is TRBJ1-1 and V is TRBV3-1 (or the pseudogene TRBV3-2); D unresolved. The CDR3 has 14 amino acids. Trimming left V 3 bases short and J 3 bases short, with 11 bases between. The V gene's germline CDR1 is LGHDT and CDR2 YNNKEL (reference sequence). The CDR3 loop is CASSQSPIYTEAFF. The CDR3 bases are TGTGCCAGCAGCCAGAGCCCTATTTACACTGAAGCTTTCTTT.

The gene calls are TRBV5-1 and TRBJ2-1; TRBD2 matches at 9 bases. The germline V gene has CDR1 SGHRS and CDR2 YFSETQ. The ends lost 0 bases at V and 3 bases at J; junction bases unmatched: 1. The CDR3 is made up of 15 amino acids. CDR3: CASSLGSGGYNEQFF. The DNA of the CDR3 is TGCGCCAGCAGCTTGGGTAGCGGGGGCTACAATGAGCAGTTCTTC.

This chain connects TRBV9 to TRBJ2-1; 11 positions match TRBD1. The ends lost 0 bases at V and 7 bases at J; junction bases unmatched: 3. The V gene's germline CDR1 is SGDLS and CDR2 YYNGEE. The CDR3 loop spans 15 amino acids. The chain's CDR3 is CASSVGGQGANEQFF. CDR3 nucleotides: TGTGCCAGCAGCGTAGGTGGACAGGGGGCGAATGAGCAGTTCTTC.

The rearrangement links TRBV4-1 to TRBJ1-1, with 10 bases lining up with TRBD1. Germline-derived CDR1 and CDR2 are MGHRA and YSYEKL. This CDR3 comprises 15 residues. V dropped 4 bases and J dropped 2; count of bases not matched to a gene: 4. The CDR3 region is CASSPGQGVNTEAFF. The CDR3 nucleotides are TGCGCCAGCAGCCCTGGACAGGGGGTTAACACTGAAGCTTTCTTT.

The genes are TRBV3-1 (or the pseudogene TRBV3-2) and TRBJ2-4; D is uncertain. V lost 6 bases and J lost 3, with 9 bases in between. The V gene's germline CDR1 is LGHDT and CDR2 YNNKEL (reference sequence). The CDR3 consists of 13 residues. Here the CDR3 reads CASREIGKNIQYF. The CDR3 DNA reads TGTGCCAGCAGGGAGATAGGCAAAAACATTCAGTACTTC.

This clone was recorded many times. The rearrangement uses TRBV19 and TRBJ1-1; unclear D gene. This CDR3 comprises 14 residues. The germline V gene encodes CDR1 LNHDA and CDR2 SQIVND (reference sequence). V lost 8 bases to trimming and J lost 4 bases, with 17 bases between them. The CDR3 DNA reads TGTGCCAGTTCGAACAGATCCCGGGGCACTGAAGCTTTCTTT. It is translated as CASSNRSRGTEAFF.

The chain carries TRBV7-9 and TRBJ1-4; TRBD1 agrees at 10 bases. With V trimmed by 5 bases and J by 8 bases, 5 bases remained unmatched. Germline lookup yields CDR1 SEHNR and CDR2 FQNEAQ (reference sequence). The CDR3 is 14 amino acids. The CDR3 here is CASSPTGGWEKLFF. The CDR3 coding sequence is TGTGCCAGCAGCCCGACAGGGGGCTGGGAAAAACTGTTTTTT.

This CDR3 reads CSVEGNRASEAFF. CDR3 in DNA: TGCAGCGTTGAGGGCAACAGGGCTTCCGAAGCTTTCTTT. The chain couples TRBV29-1 to TRBJ1-1, with D possibly matching TRBD1 (6 bases). The CDR3 has 13 residues. Germline CDR1 and CDR2: SQVTM and ANQGSEA. Trimming removed 3 bases at V and 8 bases at J, with 16 bases between.

The chain combines TRBV5-6 with TRBJ2-7, with 10 nucleotides matching TRBD1. Germline lookup yields CDR1 SGHDT and CDR2 YYEEEE. Trimming took 4 bases from V and 5 from J; bases not matched to a gene: 9. The CDR3 covers 15 residues. CDR3 in amino acids: CASSRGTGEAHEQYF. The CDR3 DNA follows: TGTGCCAGCAGCAGGGGGACAGGGGAGGCCCACGAGCAGTACTTC.

V is TRBV5-4 and J is TRBJ1-2; 7 nucleotides match TRBD1. V lost 5 bases, J lost 4 bases, and 8 bases stayed unmatched. The CDR3 has 14 residues. Germline V gene data show CDR1 as SGHNT and CDR2 as YYREEE (reference sequence). CDR3 sequence: CASSSGQDFYGYTF. CDR3 nucleotides: TGTGCCAGCAGTTCCGGACAGGACTTCTATGGCTACACCTTC.

The V and J genes are TRBV19 and TRBJ2-1; TRBD2 aligns across 10 bases. The CDR3 has 15 residues. CDR1 is LNHDA and CDR2 is SQIVND in the germline V gene (reference sequence). Losses at the gene ends were 5 bases for V and 10 bases for J; bases not matched to a gene: 11. CDR3 region: CASSPLPSGRREQFF. The CDR3 region has the DNA TGTGCCAGTAGTCCCCTTCCTAGCGGGAGAAGGGAGCAGTTCTTC.

This clone was seen a handful of times. The chain has TRBV5-3 and TRBJ1-6; D gene ambiguous. Being an ORF, TRBV5-3 has a function that is uncertain. The CDR3 is made up of 15 amino acids. Trimming stripped 0 bases from V and 10 bases from J, with 14 bases between. CDR3 in amino acids: CARSLGRLRRSPLHF. CDR3 coding DNA: TGTGCCAGAAGCTTGGGCAGGCTGAGACGGTCACCCCTCCACTTT.

CDR3 sequence reads: CSASDYEQYF. CDR3 DNA sequence: TGCAGTGCTAGTGACTACGAGCAGTACTTC. The chain employs TRBV20-1 and TRBJ2-7; no firm D call. V lost 3 bases to trimming and J lost 3 bases, with 3 bases between them. The CDR3 runs 10 residues. Germline CDR1 reads DFQATT; CDR2 reads SNEGSKA (reference sequence).

The chain links TRBV28 to TRBJ1-2, with 12 nucleotides matching TRBD1. Losses at the gene ends were 5 bases for V and 7 bases for J; bases not matched to a gene: 8. The V gene's germline CDR1 is MDHEN and CDR2 SYDVKM. This CDR3 has 15 residues. The CDR3 loop is CASSGAGTGGVGYTF. CDR3 sequence (DNA): TGTGCCAGCAGTGGGGCCGGGACAGGGGGCGTTGGCTACACCTTC.

This clone was seen only a few times. V is TRBV15 and J is TRBJ1-5; weak D call: TRBD1 (6 bases). V lost 1 base to trimming and J lost 3 bases, with 7 bases between them. The CDR3 is made up of 14 amino acids. The germline CDR1 and CDR2 sequences are LNHNV and YYDKDF (reference sequence). The CDR3: CATSRGTANQPQHF. The CDR3 DNA sequence: TGTGCCACCAGCAGAGGGACAGCCAATCAGCCCCAGCATTTT. The full variable domain, rest sourced from reference TRBV15 and TRBJ1-5, is DAMVIQNPRYQVTQFGKPVTLSCSQTLNHNVMYWYQQKSSQAPKLLFHYYDKDFNNEADTPDNFQSRRPNTSFCFLDIRSPGLGDTAMYLCATSRGTANQPQHFGDGTRLSIL.

DNA for the CDR3: TGTGCCAGCAGCCTCGGGACGGGGATCTATGGCTACACCTTC. Encoded protein: CASSLGTGIYGYTF. V usage is TRBV7-2 and J usage is TRBJ1-2; D perhaps matches TRBD1 (5 bases). Germline V gene data show CDR1 as SGHTA and CDR2 as FQGNSA. The CDR3 spans 14 residues. V was trimmed by 5 bases and J by 4 bases, leaving 14 bases between them.

This clone was observed a handful of times. This chain links TRBV7-8 with TRBJ1-5; D is possibly TRBD1 (5 bases). The CDR3 is 15 amino acids. V was trimmed by 3 bases and J by 4 bases, leaving 13 bases between them. Germline V CDR1 and CDR2: SGHVS, FQNEAQ. The CDR3 sequence is CASSFQGLPNQPQHF. In DNA form, the CDR3 reads TGTGCCAGCAGCTTCCAGGGCCTCCCAAATCAGCCCCAGCATTTT.

The chain carries TRBV10-3 and TRBJ1-5, with no clear D. The CDR3 sequence is 15 residues long. Germline loops: CDR1 ENHRY, CDR2 SYGVKD. The V and J ends lost 3 bases and 1 base respectively, with 10 bases between them. The CDR3 sequence: CAISDPVLSNQPQHF. The DNA of the CDR3 is TGTGCCATCAGTGACCCGGTCCTGAGCAATCAGCCCCAGCATTTT.

This chain connects TRBV7-3 to TRBJ2-3; 8 positions agree with TRBD1. The CDR3 runs 15 residues. The junction had 8 bases not matched to a gene; V was cut back by 4 bases and J by 5 bases. CDR1 SGHTA and CDR2 FQGTGA come from the germline V gene. The CDR3 is CASSSTGGARDTQYF. CDR3 coding DNA: TGTGCCAGCAGCTCTACAGGGGGTGCACGAGATACGCAGTATTTT.

V and J are TRBV6-5 and TRBJ2-4, with 9 nucleotides matching TRBD2. Per germline, CDR1 MNHEY and CDR2 SVGAGI. This CDR3 is built from 14 residues. J lost 6 bases, V lost 6 bases, and 6 bases had no gene match. CDR3 loop: CASRGASGVNIQYF. CDR3 sequence (DNA): TGTGCCAGCAGGGGGGCTAGCGGGGTAAACATTCAGTACTTC.

The chain employs TRBV7-2 and TRBJ2-2; 9 bases fit TRBD1. V shed 3 bases, J shed 5 bases, and the junction held 4 bases outside the gene matches. Germline V CDR1 and CDR2: SGHTA, FQGNSA. The CDR3 is 15 residues long. CDR3 in DNA: TGTGCCAGCAGCTTCCGGGACAGGGAAACCGGGGAGCTGTTTTTT. It yields the protein CASSFRDRETGELFF. Based on the CDR3 plus reference TRBV7-2 and TRBJ2-2, the full variable domain is GAGVSQSPSNKVTEKGKDVELRCDPISGHTALYWYRQSLGQGLEFLIYFQGNSAPDKSGLPSDRFSAERTGGSVSTLTIQRTQQEDSAVYLCASSFRDRETGELFFGEGSRLTVL.

The rearrangement links TRBV19 to TRBJ2-3, with D tentatively TRBD2 (6 bases). CDR1 and CDR2 (germline): LNHDA, SQIVND (reference sequence). Trimming took off 4 bases at V and 7 bases at J, with 15 bases between the two ends. The CDR3 consists of 14 residues. The CDR3 loop reads CASSNSRGLNTQYF. CDR3 sequence (DNA): TGTGCCAGTAGTAATTCGCGGGGACTTAATACGCAGTATTTT.

The rearrangement uses TRBV12-3 or TRBV12-4 and TRBJ1-1; D is perhaps TRBD1 (5 bases). Trimming took off 4 bases at V and 1 base at J, with 7 bases between the two ends. The CDR3 length is 13 residues. CDR3 residues: CASSWTKNTEAFF. The CDR3 DNA reads TGTGCCAGCAGTTGGACAAAGAACACTGAAGCTTTCTTT.

V and J are TRBV5-1 and TRBJ1-5, with a possible D match to TRBD1 (5 bases). The V gene lost 5 bases and the J gene lost 3 bases, with 15 bases spanning the gap. The CDR3 runs 15 residues. Germline CDR1 SGHRS, CDR2 YFSETQ. The CDR3 sequence is CASRPGGSANQPQHF. The CDR3 nucleotides read TGCGCCAGCAGGCCGGGGGGAAGCGCCAATCAGCCCCAGCATTTT.

This clone occurred a few times. For the CDR3, the DNA is TGTGCCAGCAGCTTAGAGGTTCGAGGGACTAGCGGGAGAAACGAGCAGTACTTC. It translates to CASSLEVRGTSGRNEQYF. V is TRBV7-8 and J is TRBJ2-7; TRBD2 agrees at 14 bases. There are 18 residues in the CDR3. Germline V gives CDR1 SGHVS, CDR2 FQNEAQ. V shed 1 base and J 5 bases; nucleotides not matched to a gene: 10.

Written as DNA, the CDR3 is TGTGCCAGCAGCGTAGGGAGCCGCTACGAGCAGTACGTC. Translated, it gives CASSVGSRYEQYV. This sequence joins TRBV5-6 and TRBJ2-7; D possibly corresponds to TRBD2 (5 bases). V lost 4 bases and J lost 3, with 11 bases in between. Germline-derived CDR1 and CDR2 are SGHDT and YYEEEE. There are 13 residues in the CDR3.

Note on this clone: One end of the junction fails to match germline, which may point to a read error. The rearrangement joins TRBV3-1 (or the pseudogene TRBV3-2) to TRBJ2-7; no clear D gene. This CDR3 contains 12 residues. CDR1 and CDR2 (germline): LGHDT, YNNKEL (reference sequence). The CDR3, as DNA: TGTGCCAGCAGCCAAGGAGCTGGGGATTTAGTCTTC. Translated, it gives CASSQGAGDLVF.

This chain links TRBV29-1 with TRBJ1-5; 9 bases are a match to TRBD1. The CDR3 has 13 residues. CDR1 is SQVTM, CDR2 ANQGSEA, per germline. CDR3 sequence: CSYGQGRGQPQHF. Here the CDR3 DNA reads TGCAGTTATGGACAGGGGCGAGGTCAGCCCCAGCATTTT.

The count of this clone is one. This rearrangement joins TRBV9 to TRBJ2-1; 7 nucleotides agree with TRBD2. Trimming took 3 bases from V and 8 from J; bases not matched to a gene: 17. The length of the CDR3 is 17 residues. From germline, CDR1 is SGDLS and CDR2 YYNGEE. CDR3 sequence (DNA): TGTGCCAGCAGCGGAGGGCCGACTGGCGGGAGTATCCATGAGCAGTTCTTC. Protein sequence: CASSGGPTGGSIHEQFF.